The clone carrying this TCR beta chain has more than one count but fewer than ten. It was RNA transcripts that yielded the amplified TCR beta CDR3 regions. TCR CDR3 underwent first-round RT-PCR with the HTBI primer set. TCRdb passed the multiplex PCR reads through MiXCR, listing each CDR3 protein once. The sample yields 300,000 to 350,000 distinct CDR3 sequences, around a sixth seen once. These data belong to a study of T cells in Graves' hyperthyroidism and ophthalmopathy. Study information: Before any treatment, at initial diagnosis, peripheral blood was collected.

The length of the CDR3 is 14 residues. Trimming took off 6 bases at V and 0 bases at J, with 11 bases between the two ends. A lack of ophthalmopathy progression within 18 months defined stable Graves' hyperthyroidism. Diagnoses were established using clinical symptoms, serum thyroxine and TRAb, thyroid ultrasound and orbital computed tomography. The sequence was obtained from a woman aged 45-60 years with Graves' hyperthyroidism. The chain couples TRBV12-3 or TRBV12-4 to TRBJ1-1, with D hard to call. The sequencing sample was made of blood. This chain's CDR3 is CASSPEFMNTEAFF. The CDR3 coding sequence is TGTGCCAGCAGCCCGGAATTCATGAACACTGAAGCTTTCTTT.